The clone carrying this T cell receptor (beta chain) was recorded many times. No antigen is known for it. The germline V gene encodes CDR1 SQVTM and CDR2 ANQGSEA. V lost 3 bases and J lost 3; bases outside the gene matches: 20. This CDR3 region has 19 residues. Quantitative 5'-RACE with molecular barcodes generated TCR beta libraries. TCRdb re-called the 5' RACE reads with MiXCR, one entry per CDR3 protein. The repertoire holds 240,000 or so distinct CDR3 sequences, around 11% seen once, with roughly 6.8% in the top ten. The sample belongs to a study of CD8 T cells in ankylosing spondylitis. Study-wide findings and caveats: Characteristic, it appeared, of ankylosing spondylitis blood was a TCR beta motif of fewer than 10 highly homologous variants. As for the disease-linked clones, they showed a CD8+ phenotype and occurred at relatively low frequencies in peripheral blood.

The V call is TRBV29-1, the J call TRBJ1-2, with 9 bases that match TRBD1. The sequenced material came from blood, either unsorted or a sorted T cell fraction (not recorded which). The sequence was obtained from a male donor with ankylosing spondylitis or in good health (not recorded which). CDR3 in amino acids: CSVDRSFGTGFSFDYGYTF. The CDR3, as DNA: TGCAGCGTTGATCGGTCGTTCGGGACAGGGTTCAGCTTCGACTATGGCTACACCTTC.